This T cell receptor beta chain came from a study of T cells in women clearing cervical HPV infection. The study, taken as a whole, reports: CIN3+ cases had significantly higher TCR repertoire richness than controls, but evenness did not differ.

Libraries were prepared by immunoSEQ multiplex PCR; TCRdb keeps only in-frame clonotypes and omits some of them. Its table lists 15,000 to 20,000 clones. Of note for this clone: The antigen remains unidentified. The read finishes 3 residues shy of the CDR3 end, and the germline J gene is used to complete it.

Germline-derived CDR1 and CDR2 are DFQATT and SNEGSKA (reference sequence). This CDR3 is 18 amino acids long. J lost 4 bases, V lost 3 bases, and 11 bases had no gene match. The receptor's source is a woman between 18 and 70 years old with a cervical HPV16 infection that either progressed to CIN3+ or cleared (not recorded which). V gene TRBV20-1 combines with J gene TRBJ2-3; 15 nucleotides line up with TRBD2. Material: blood buffy coat. The part of the CDR3 DNA that was read is TGCAGTGCTAGGTGGTCGGGACTAGCGGGAGGTTGGTCAGATACG. Translated: CSARWSGLAGGWSDT. In full, the CDR3 is CSARWSGLAGGWSDTQYF.